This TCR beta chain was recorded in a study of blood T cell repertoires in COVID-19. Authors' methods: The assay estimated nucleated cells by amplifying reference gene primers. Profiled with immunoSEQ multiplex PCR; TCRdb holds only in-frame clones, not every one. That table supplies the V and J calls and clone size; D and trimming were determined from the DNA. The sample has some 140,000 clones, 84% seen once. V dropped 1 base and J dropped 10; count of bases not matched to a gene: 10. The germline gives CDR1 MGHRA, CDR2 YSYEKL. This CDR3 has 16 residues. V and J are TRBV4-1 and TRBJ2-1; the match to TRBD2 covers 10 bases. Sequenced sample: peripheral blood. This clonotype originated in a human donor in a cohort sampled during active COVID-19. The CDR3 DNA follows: TGCGCCAGCAGCCAAGGGGGACTAGCGTCCGGGATGGAGCAGTTCTTC. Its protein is CASSQGGLASGMEQFF.